These T cell receptor beta chains were read from a single sample in a study of blood T cell repertoires in COVID-19. Here immunoSEQ multiplex PCR was the method, and the copy in TCRdb shows in-frame clones only, minus some. Here the sample spans 200,000 to 300,000 clones, 70% to 90% being singletons. Sequencing was performed on PBMCs or T cells enriched from blood (not recorded which). These receptors were taken from a woman between 40 and 55 years old with acute COVID-19. The CDR3 runs from the conserved cysteine through the conserved F or W. Each record gives: CDR3 DNA, CDR3 protein, clone size, V gene, D gene, CDR3 length, J gene. D genes are given only for firm matches. Clone sizes are given selectively: once, few, many, or a class where the clone is expanded.

cdr3_nt: TGCGCCAGCAGGAAGGGGACTCAGAGGGATGAAAAACTGTTTTTT
cdr3_aa: CASRKGTQRDEKLFF
clone_size: NA
v_call: TRBV4-1
d_call: NA
cdr3_length: 15
j_call: TRBJ1-4

cdr3_nt: TGTGCCAGCAGCTTAGTTTCCGGACAGGGCTTCAATGAGCAGTTCTTC
cdr3_aa: CASSLVSGQGFNEQFF
clone_size: NA
v_call: TRBV7-2
d_call: TRBD1
cdr3_length: 16
j_call: TRBJ2-1

cdr3_nt: TGCGCCAGCAGCACAACGACAGGGTCTAACTATGGCTACACCTTC
cdr3_aa: CASSTTTGSNYGYTF
clone_size: NA
v_call: TRBV5-1
d_call: TRBD1
cdr3_length: 15
j_call: TRBJ1-2

cdr3_nt: TGCGCCAGCAGTGTTTCGGACACCTACGAGCAGTACTTC
cdr3_aa: CASSVSDTYEQYF
clone_size: NA
v_call: TRBV5-1
d_call: NA
cdr3_length: 13
j_call: TRBJ2-7

cdr3_nt: TGTGCCAGCAGCCCTGTGGGGGGGCCCAACACCGGGGAGCTGTTTTTT
cdr3_aa: CASSPVGGPNTGELFF
clone_size: NA
v_call: TRBV7-8
d_call: NA
cdr3_length: 16
j_call: TRBJ2-2

cdr3_nt: TGTGCCAGCAGCTTAGGCGGGACAGCCTACAATGAGCAGTTCTTC
cdr3_aa: CASSLGGTAYNEQFF
clone_size: NA
v_call: TRBV7-9
d_call: NA
cdr3_length: 15
j_call: TRBJ2-1

cdr3_nt: TGTGCCAGCAGCAGGGGACAGGGTTCTTACGAGCAGTACTTC
cdr3_aa: CASSRGQGSYEQYF
clone_size: NA
v_call: TRBV6-5
d_call: TRBD1
cdr3_length: 14
j_call: TRBJ2-7

cdr3_nt: TGTGCCACGGGACAGGGGGCATCTGGGGCCAACGTCCTGACTTTC
cdr3_aa: CATGQGASGANVLTF
clone_size: NA
v_call: TRBV6-5
d_call: TRBD1
cdr3_length: 15
j_call: TRBJ2-6

cdr3_nt: TGTGCCAGTAGTACCCTACTCGGGTACGAGCAGTACTTC
cdr3_aa: CASSTLLGYEQYF
clone_size: few
v_call: TRBV19
d_call: NA
cdr3_length: 13
j_call: TRBJ2-7

cdr3_nt: TGTGCCAGCTCACCGGGACAGGGGTGGACTGAAGCTTTCTTT
cdr3_aa: CASSPGQGWTEAFF
clone_size: NA
v_call: TRBV18
d_call: TRBD1
cdr3_length: 14
j_call: TRBJ1-1

cdr3_nt: TGTGCCACCAGTGAAAATGGACTAGCGGGAGGGCCCCAAGATACGCAGTATTTT
cdr3_aa: CATSENGLAGGPQDTQYF
clone_size: NA
v_call: TRBV24-1
d_call: TRBD2
cdr3_length: 18
j_call: TRBJ2-3

cdr3_nt: TGTGCCAGTAGTAGCCCAACCGGACTTGGAAACACCATATATTTT
cdr3_aa: CASSSPTGLGNTIYF
clone_size: NA
v_call: TRBV19
d_call: NA
cdr3_length: 15
j_call: TRBJ1-3

cdr3_nt: TGCAGTGCTCGTGCAATGTCCTACGAGCAGTACTTC
cdr3_aa: CSARAMSYEQYF
clone_size: NA
v_call: TRBV20-1
d_call: NA
cdr3_length: 12
j_call: TRBJ2-7

cdr3_nt: TGCGCCAGCAGCTTGCCCGGGGGGAGCACTGAAGCTTTCTTT
cdr3_aa: CASSLPGGSTEAFF
clone_size: NA
v_call: TRBV5-1
d_call: NA
cdr3_length: 14
j_call: TRBJ1-1

cdr3_nt: TGCGCCAGCAGCCCTAGCGGAGCCAAGGAGAATACGCAGTATTTT
cdr3_aa: CASSPSGAKENTQYF
clone_size: NA
v_call: TRBV5-1
d_call: TRBD2
cdr3_length: 15
j_call: TRBJ2-3

cdr3_nt: TGTGCCAGCAGTGATCCGAATTCACCCCTCCACTTT
cdr3_aa: CASSDPNSPLHF
clone_size: NA
v_call: TRBV2
d_call: NA
cdr3_length: 12
j_call: TRBJ1-6

cdr3_nt: TGTGCCAGCAGCTCCTTCGGACAAGAGTACTTC
cdr3_aa: CASSSFGQEYF
clone_size: NA
v_call: TRBV5-6
d_call: NA
cdr3_length: 11
j_call: TRBJ2-5

cdr3_nt: TGTGCCAGCAGCCCCCGACTAGCGGGACACAATGAGCAGTTCTTC
cdr3_aa: CASSPRLAGHNEQFF
clone_size: NA
v_call: TRBV9
d_call: TRBD2
cdr3_length: 15
j_call: TRBJ2-1

cdr3_nt: TGTGCCAGCAGGCGCGGACAGGGTTATGAAAAACTGTTTTTT
cdr3_aa: CASRRGQGYEKLFF
clone_size: NA
v_call: TRBV28
d_call: TRBD1
cdr3_length: 14
j_call: TRBJ1-4

cdr3_nt: TGTGCCAGCAGCCCGGGGGACGGAGATTCACCCCTCCACTTT
cdr3_aa: CASSPGDGDSPLHF
clone_size: NA
v_call: TRBV5-8
d_call: NA
cdr3_length: 14
j_call: TRBJ1-6

cdr3_nt: TGCGCCAGCAGCCAAGAGGGAGGGCCTGGAAACACCATATATTTT
cdr3_aa: CASSQEGGPGNTIYF
clone_size: NA
v_call: TRBV4-1
d_call: NA
cdr3_length: 15
j_call: TRBJ1-3

cdr3_nt: TGTGCCAGCAGCCCGCGGACAGCCTCCTACGAGCAGTACTTC
cdr3_aa: CASSPRTASYEQYF
clone_size: NA
v_call: TRBV7-8
d_call: NA
cdr3_length: 14
j_call: TRBJ2-7

cdr3_nt: TGTGCCAGCAGCTTAGACGGGTCACACAATGAGCAGTTCTTC
cdr3_aa: CASSLDGSHNEQFF
clone_size: NA
v_call: TRBV11-2
d_call: NA
cdr3_length: 14
j_call: TRBJ2-1

cdr3_nt: TGTGCCAGCAGTTACACACAGGACGTCACGGCCAATGAGCAGTTCTTC
cdr3_aa: CASSYTQDVTANEQFF
clone_size: NA
v_call: TRBV6-5
d_call: NA
cdr3_length: 16
j_call: TRBJ2-1

cdr3_nt: TGCAGCGTCTCCTCCGGGACAGGGGAGAAACAGCCCCAGCATTTT
cdr3_aa: CSVSSGTGEKQPQHF
clone_size: NA
v_call: TRBV29-1
d_call: TRBD1
cdr3_length: 15
j_call: TRBJ1-5

cdr3_nt: TGTGCCAGCGAACTTGACACAGATACGCAGTATTTT
cdr3_aa: CASELDTDTQYF
clone_size: NA
v_call: TRBV2
d_call: NA
cdr3_length: 12
j_call: TRBJ2-3

cdr3_nt: TGCGCCAGCAGCCACCCTAGCGGGAGAAGAGGGGACAATGAGCAGTTCTTC
cdr3_aa: CASSHPSGRRGDNEQFF
clone_size: NA
v_call: TRBV4-1
d_call: TRBD2
cdr3_length: 17
j_call: TRBJ2-1

cdr3_nt: TGCAGCGTTGCGTCGGATACGCAGTATTTT
cdr3_aa: CSVASDTQYF
clone_size: NA
v_call: TRBV29-1
d_call: NA
cdr3_length: 10
j_call: TRBJ2-3

cdr3_nt: TGTGCCATCAGTTTCGGTTTGGGGCAAGGTGAAAAACTGTTTTTT
cdr3_aa: CAISFGLGQGEKLFF
clone_size: NA
v_call: TRBV10-3
d_call: NA
cdr3_length: 15
j_call: TRBJ1-4

cdr3_nt: TGTGCCAGCTCACGGAGGCAGGGGCGCCCAGGAGAGCAGTACTTC
cdr3_aa: CASSRRQGRPGEQYF
clone_size: few
v_call: TRBV18
d_call: NA
cdr3_length: 15
j_call: TRBJ2-7

cdr3_nt: TGTGCCACAGCCGGGACAGGTCACAATGAGCAGTTCTTC
cdr3_aa: CATAGTGHNEQFF
clone_size: NA
v_call: TRBV24-1
d_call: TRBD1
cdr3_length: 13
j_call: TRBJ2-1

cdr3_nt: TGTGCCAGCACTCCCCAAGGACTAGCGGTCCCCGGGGAGCTGTTTTTT
cdr3_aa: CASTPQGLAVPGELFF
clone_size: once
v_call: TRBV27
d_call: TRBD2
cdr3_length: 16
j_call: TRBJ2-2

cdr3_nt: TGTGCCAGGAAAAGAACAGGGTTGTCTTTAGGCTACACCTTC
cdr3_aa: CARKRTGLSLGYTF
clone_size: few
v_call: TRBV27
d_call: NA
cdr3_length: 14
j_call: TRBJ1-2

cdr3_nt: TGTGCCAGCAGCTTAGTAGCGGGAGGGCCTGTAGATACGCAGTATTTT
cdr3_aa: CASSLVAGGPVDTQYF
clone_size: NA
v_call: TRBV7-8
d_call: TRBD2
cdr3_length: 16
j_call: TRBJ2-3

cdr3_nt: TGCGCCAGCAGCTTGGACAGATCGGGAGGAAACACCATATATTTT
cdr3_aa: CASSLDRSGGNTIYF
clone_size: NA
v_call: TRBV5-1
d_call: NA
cdr3_length: 15
j_call: TRBJ1-3

cdr3_nt: TGTGCCAGCAGCCCCCCGGGAGTTAAAGCTTTCTTT
cdr3_aa: CASSPPGVKAFF
clone_size: NA
v_call: TRBV5-5
d_call: NA
cdr3_length: 12
j_call: TRBJ1-1

cdr3_nt: TGTGCCAGCAGTGAATTCAACTACGAGCAGTACTTC
cdr3_aa: CASSEFNYEQYF
clone_size: once
v_call: TRBV25-1
d_call: NA
cdr3_length: 12
j_call: TRBJ2-7

cdr3_nt: TGTGCCAGCAGCCAAGAAGTAGAACTAGTTCGTGAGCAGTTCTTC
cdr3_aa: CASSQEVELVREQFF
clone_size: NA
v_call: TRBV3-1/TRBV3-2
d_call: NA
cdr3_length: 15
j_call: TRBJ2-1

cdr3_nt: TGCAGCGTTGCCAGGGGGCTTTATGGCTACACCTTC
cdr3_aa: CSVARGLYGYTF
clone_size: NA
v_call: TRBV29-1
d_call: TRBD1
cdr3_length: 12
j_call: TRBJ1-2

cdr3_nt: TGTGCCAGCAGTAGACTAGCGAACACCGGGGAGCTGTTTTTT
cdr3_aa: CASSRLANTGELFF
clone_size: few
v_call: TRBV9
d_call: NA
cdr3_length: 14
j_call: TRBJ2-2

cdr3_nt: TGTGCCAGCAGCTTTTCCAGGGGCCATGAGCAGTTCTTC
cdr3_aa: CASSFSRGHEQFF
clone_size: NA
v_call: TRBV7-9
d_call: NA
cdr3_length: 13
j_call: TRBJ2-1

cdr3_nt: TGTGCCAGCAGCTCCCGACTGACTAGCCGTCACAATGAGCAGTTCTTC
cdr3_aa: CASSSRLTSRHNEQFF
clone_size: NA
v_call: TRBV13
d_call: TRBD2
cdr3_length: 16
j_call: TRBJ2-1

cdr3_nt: TGTGCCAGCAGCGACTACCCGGGACTAGCATTATACGAGCAGTACTTC
cdr3_aa: CASSDYPGLALYEQYF
clone_size: NA
v_call: TRBV21-1
d_call: NA
cdr3_length: 16
j_call: TRBJ2-7

cdr3_nt: TGCGCCAGCAGCCAAGTTCGTGCTACGAACACCGGGGAGCTGTTTTTT
cdr3_aa: CASSQVRATNTGELFF
clone_size: NA
v_call: TRBV4-1
d_call: NA
cdr3_length: 16
j_call: TRBJ2-2

cdr3_nt: TGTGCCAGCAGCCGCATGCCTAGGACTGAGCAGTACTTC
cdr3_aa: CASSRMPRTEQYF
clone_size: NA
v_call: TRBV7-9
d_call: NA
cdr3_length: 13
j_call: TRBJ2-7

cdr3_nt: TGTGCCAGCAGCATGGACATTAATCAGCCCCAGCATTTT
cdr3_aa: CASSMDINQPQHF
clone_size: NA
v_call: TRBV5-5
d_call: NA
cdr3_length: 13
j_call: TRBJ1-5

cdr3_nt: TGCGCCAGCGCCCCCCAGGTTAGCTCTGGGGCCAACGTCCTGACTTTC
cdr3_aa: CASAPQVSSGANVLTF
clone_size: NA
v_call: TRBV5-1
d_call: NA
cdr3_length: 16
j_call: TRBJ2-6

cdr3_nt: TGTGCCAGCAGACAGGGGGCACGGGGCTACACCTTC
cdr3_aa: CASRQGARGYTF
clone_size: NA
v_call: TRBV2
d_call: TRBD1
cdr3_length: 12
j_call: TRBJ1-2

cdr3_nt: TGTGCCAGCAGTTCGCCCTCCAAAACAGGGGCCGGGGAGCTGTTTTTT
cdr3_aa: CASSSPSKTGAGELFF
clone_size: NA
v_call: TRBV28
d_call: TRBD1
cdr3_length: 16
j_call: TRBJ2-2

cdr3_nt: TGTGCCAGCAGCTGGCGGTCTAGCGACGACTACGAGCAGTACTTC
cdr3_aa: CASSWRSSDDYEQYF
clone_size: once
v_call: TRBV11-2
d_call: NA
cdr3_length: 15
j_call: TRBJ2-7

cdr3_nt: TGTGCCAGCAGTGAAGTTGAGGGTTTGAAACCCCAGCATTTT
cdr3_aa: CASSEVEGLKPQHF
clone_size: NA
v_call: TRBV2
d_call: NA
cdr3_length: 14
j_call: TRBJ1-5

cdr3_nt: TGTGCCAGCAGCCATGAACGCGGGTACTACGAGCAGTACTTC
cdr3_aa: CASSHERGYYEQYF
clone_size: NA
v_call: TRBV3-1/TRBV3-2
d_call: NA
cdr3_length: 14
j_call: TRBJ2-7

cdr3_nt: TGTGCCAGTAGTACAGGGCCTCCGGGAGTAGGGACAGATACGCAGTATTTT
cdr3_aa: CASSTGPPGVGTDTQYF
clone_size: NA
v_call: TRBV19
d_call: NA
cdr3_length: 17
j_call: TRBJ2-3

cdr3_nt: TGTGCCAGCAGCTTGCGCGGGACAGGGTACCAGCCCCAGCATTTT
cdr3_aa: CASSLRGTGYQPQHF
clone_size: NA
v_call: TRBV5-6
d_call: TRBD1
cdr3_length: 15
j_call: TRBJ1-5

cdr3_nt: TGTGCCAGCAGCTTAGGGGGCAGGGGGCAGGGACAGCCCCAGCATTTT
cdr3_aa: CASSLGGRGQGQPQHF
clone_size: few
v_call: TRBV13
d_call: TRBD1
cdr3_length: 16
j_call: TRBJ1-5

cdr3_nt: TGTGCCAGCAGCTACGGGACAGTGGACACCATATATTTT
cdr3_aa: CASSYGTVDTIYF
clone_size: NA
v_call: TRBV7-9
d_call: TRBD1
cdr3_length: 13
j_call: TRBJ1-3

cdr3_nt: TGTGCCTGGAGAGCAGGGATCTTCTCTGGGGCCAACGTCCTGACTTTC
cdr3_aa: CAWRAGIFSGANVLTF
clone_size: NA
v_call: TRBV30
d_call: NA
cdr3_length: 16
j_call: TRBJ2-6

cdr3_nt: TGTGCCAGCAGTTACCTCCCGGGACAGGGAAGATCACCCCTCCACTTT
cdr3_aa: CASSYLPGQGRSPLHF
clone_size: NA
v_call: TRBV6-5
d_call: TRBD1
cdr3_length: 16
j_call: TRBJ1-6

cdr3_nt: TGTGCCAGCAGCCCCTTCAGATCGGGGACAGGGGTCTTCGAGCAGTACTTC
cdr3_aa: CASSPFRSGTGVFEQYF
clone_size: NA
v_call: TRBV11-3
d_call: TRBD1
cdr3_length: 17
j_call: TRBJ2-7